This TCR beta chain emerged from a study of CD8+ T cells in alopecia areata. Study-level information: Treated individuals took tofacitinib by mouth, 5 to 10 mg twice daily. Study-wide points: Amid tofacitinib therapy, many expanded lesional clones stayed present in scalp and blood.

In regard to this clone: The antigen remains undetermined.

Investigators isolated RNA and reverse transcribed it into cDNA to act as the sequencing template. The data were produced by immunoSEQ multiplex PCR, yet TCRdb's version contains in-frame clones alone and is incomplete. The table has 200,000 to 250,000 clones, 64% seen once. Treatment described: oral pan-JAK inhibitor, 5-10 mg twice daily. Alopecia areata patients provided lesional scalp punch biopsies and peripheral blood, both collected for the study. Germline CDR1 reads SQVTM; CDR2 reads ANQGSEA. The CDR3 sequence is 13 residues long. V was cut by 4 bases and J by 2 bases, with 9 bases left in between.

V usage is TRBV29-1 and J usage is TRBJ2-1, with D hard to call. Sequenced here: CD4+ T cells sorted from blood, sampled at week 4, from a patient treated with tofacitinib. This sequence was found in a human donor with alopecia areata. The DNA for the CDR3 is TGCAGCGTTGTCAGGAACGCCTACAATGAGCAGTTCTTC. Its translation: CSVVRNAYNEQFF.